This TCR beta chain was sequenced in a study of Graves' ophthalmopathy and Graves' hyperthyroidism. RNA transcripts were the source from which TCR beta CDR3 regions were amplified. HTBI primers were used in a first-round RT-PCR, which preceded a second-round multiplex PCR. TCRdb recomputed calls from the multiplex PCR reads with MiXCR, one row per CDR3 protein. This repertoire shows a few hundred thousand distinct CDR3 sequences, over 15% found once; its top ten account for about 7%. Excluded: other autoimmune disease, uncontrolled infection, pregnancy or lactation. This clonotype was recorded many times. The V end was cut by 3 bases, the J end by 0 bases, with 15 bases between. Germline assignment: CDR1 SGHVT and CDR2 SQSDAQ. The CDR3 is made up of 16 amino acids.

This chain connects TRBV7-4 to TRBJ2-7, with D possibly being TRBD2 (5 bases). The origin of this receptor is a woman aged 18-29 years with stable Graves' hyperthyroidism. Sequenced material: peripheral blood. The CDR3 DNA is TGTGCCAGCAGCTTCCCCTGGACTGTGAGCTCCTACGAGCAGTACTTC. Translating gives CASSFPWTVSSYEQYF.